This T cell receptor beta chain was recorded in a study of control samples from healthy donors and cancer patients. The germline V gene has CDR1 SEHNR and CDR2 FQNEAQ (reference sequence). Unmatched junction bases numbered 4, after V lost 4 bases and J lost 1 base. CDR3 length equals 16 residues. Assay used: immunoSEQ multiplex PCR; TCRdb lists only in-frame clones, some missing. The repertoire consists of 70,000 to 95,000 clones, with 80% to 95% occurring once and the leading ten covering 0.95% to 1.5%. The origin of this receptor is a woman between 40 and 55 years old with lung cancer. The specimen sequenced was PBMCs. The chain uses TRBV7-9 and TRBJ2-1; 10 bases fit TRBD2. CDR3 loop: CASSSSGGESYNEQFF. The CDR3 nucleotides are TGTGCCAGCAGCTCTAGCGGGGGCGAATCCTACAATGAGCAGTTCTTC.